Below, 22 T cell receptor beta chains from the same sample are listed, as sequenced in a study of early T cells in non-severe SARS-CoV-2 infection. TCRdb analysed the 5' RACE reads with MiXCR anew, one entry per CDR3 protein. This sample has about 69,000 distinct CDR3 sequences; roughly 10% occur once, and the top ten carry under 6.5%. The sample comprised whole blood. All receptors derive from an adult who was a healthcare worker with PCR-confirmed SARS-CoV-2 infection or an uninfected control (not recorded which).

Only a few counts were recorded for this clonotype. CDR3 nucleotides: TGTGCCAGCAGCGCCCTTGGGCGACAGTTCTTC. Translated: CASSALGRQFF. V usage is TRBV2 and J usage is TRBJ2-1; D is unresolved. Germline loops: CDR1 SNHLY, CDR2 FYNNEI. Trimming shortened V by 6 bases and J by 13 bases, and 13 bases separated the two germline ends. The CDR3 has 11 residues.

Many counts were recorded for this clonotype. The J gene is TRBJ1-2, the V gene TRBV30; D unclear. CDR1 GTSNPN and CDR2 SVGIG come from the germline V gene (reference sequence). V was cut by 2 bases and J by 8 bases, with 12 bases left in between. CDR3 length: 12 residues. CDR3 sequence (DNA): TGTGCCTGGAGTTCATTGAGTTTGGGCTACACCTTC. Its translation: CAWSSLSLGYTF.

CDR3 DNA sequence: TGTGCCAGCACTTCCCCGCAAGGGGGAGATACGCAGTATTTT. Translated: CASTSPQGGDTQYF. The chain links TRBV7-9 to TRBJ2-3, with D possibly matching TRBD1 (6 bases). The CDR3 extends over 14 amino acids. Trimming removed 7 bases at V and 5 bases at J, with 16 bases between. Germline values: CDR1 SEHNR, CDR2 FQNEAQ (reference sequence).

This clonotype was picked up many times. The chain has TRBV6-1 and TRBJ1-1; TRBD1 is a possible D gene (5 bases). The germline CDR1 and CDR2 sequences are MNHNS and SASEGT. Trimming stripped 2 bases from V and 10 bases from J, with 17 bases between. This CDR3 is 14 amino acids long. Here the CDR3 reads CASSESGREGVAFF. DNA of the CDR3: TGTGCCAGCAGTGAATCGGGGAGAGAAGGGGTAGCTTTCTTT.

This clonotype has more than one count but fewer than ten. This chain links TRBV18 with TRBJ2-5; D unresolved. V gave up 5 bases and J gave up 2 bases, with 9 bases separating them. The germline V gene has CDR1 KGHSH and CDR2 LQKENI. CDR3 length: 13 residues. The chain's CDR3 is CASSNNQQETQYF. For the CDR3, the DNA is TGTGCCAGCTCAAATAATCAGCAAGAGACCCAGTACTTC.

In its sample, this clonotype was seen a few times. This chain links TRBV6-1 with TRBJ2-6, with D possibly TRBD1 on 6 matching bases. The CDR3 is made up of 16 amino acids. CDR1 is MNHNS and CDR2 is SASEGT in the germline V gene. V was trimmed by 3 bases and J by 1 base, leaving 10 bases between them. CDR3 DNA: TGTGCCAGCAGTGATTTTGGGACATCTGGGGCCAACGTCCTGACTTTC. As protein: CASSDFGTSGANVLTF.

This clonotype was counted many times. The CDR3 region is CSVWRGSLDTQYF. Written as DNA, the CDR3 is TGCAGCGTCTGGCGGGGCTCGTTAGATACGCAGTATTTT. This chain uses TRBV29-1 with TRBJ2-3; weak D call: TRBD2 (6 bases). Looked up from germline, CDR1 is SQVTM and CDR2 is ANQGSEA. Trimming removed 6 bases from V and 5 bases from J, with 15 bases in between. CDR3 length: 13 residues.

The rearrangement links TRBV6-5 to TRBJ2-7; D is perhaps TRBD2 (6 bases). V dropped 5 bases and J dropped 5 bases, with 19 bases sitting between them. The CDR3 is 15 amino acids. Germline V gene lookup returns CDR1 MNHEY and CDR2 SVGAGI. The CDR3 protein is CASSAPGEARDEQYF. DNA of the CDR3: TGTGCCAGCAGTGCCCCGGGGGAGGCTAGAGACGAGCAGTACTTC.

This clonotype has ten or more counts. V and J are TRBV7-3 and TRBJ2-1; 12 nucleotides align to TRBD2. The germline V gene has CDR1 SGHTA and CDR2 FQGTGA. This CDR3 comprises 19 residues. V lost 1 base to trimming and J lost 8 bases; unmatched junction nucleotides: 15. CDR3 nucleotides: TGTGCCAGCAGCTTAAAGACTAGCGGGAGCTCAGGCAGGGCCTATGAGCAGTTCTTC. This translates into CASSLKTSGSSGRAYEQFF.

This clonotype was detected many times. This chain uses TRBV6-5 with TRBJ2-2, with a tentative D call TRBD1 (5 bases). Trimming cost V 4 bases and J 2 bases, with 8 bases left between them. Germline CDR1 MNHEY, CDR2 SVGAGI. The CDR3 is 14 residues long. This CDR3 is CASSFQGNTGELFF. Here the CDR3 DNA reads TGTGCCAGCAGTTTTCAGGGAAACACCGGGGAGCTGTTTTTT.

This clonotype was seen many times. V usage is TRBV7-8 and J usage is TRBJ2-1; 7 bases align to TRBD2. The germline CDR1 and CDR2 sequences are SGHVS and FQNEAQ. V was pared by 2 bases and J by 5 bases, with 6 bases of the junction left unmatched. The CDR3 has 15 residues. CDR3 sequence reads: CASSLSGVLNNEQFF. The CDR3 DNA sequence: TGTGCCAGCAGCTTAAGCGGGGTACTCAACAATGAGCAGTTCTTC.

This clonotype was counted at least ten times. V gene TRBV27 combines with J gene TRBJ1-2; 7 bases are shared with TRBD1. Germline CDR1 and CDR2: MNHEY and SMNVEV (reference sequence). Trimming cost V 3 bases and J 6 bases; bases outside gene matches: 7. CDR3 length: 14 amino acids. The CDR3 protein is CASSLRSGGNGYTF. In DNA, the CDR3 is TGTGCCAGCAGTTTGCGTTCAGGGGGTAATGGCTACACCTTC.

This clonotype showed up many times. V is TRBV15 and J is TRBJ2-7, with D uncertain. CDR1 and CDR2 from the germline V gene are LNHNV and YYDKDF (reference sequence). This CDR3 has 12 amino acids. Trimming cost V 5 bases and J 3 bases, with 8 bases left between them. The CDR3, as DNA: TGTGCCACCAGCGCGTGGGACTACGAGCAGTACTTC. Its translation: CATSAWDYEQYF.

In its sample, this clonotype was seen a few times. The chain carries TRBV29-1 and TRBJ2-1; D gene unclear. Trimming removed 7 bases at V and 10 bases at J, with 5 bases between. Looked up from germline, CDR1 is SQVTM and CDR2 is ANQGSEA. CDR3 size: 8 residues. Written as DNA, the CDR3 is TGCAGCGCTGACGAGCAGTTCTTC. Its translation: CSADEQFF.

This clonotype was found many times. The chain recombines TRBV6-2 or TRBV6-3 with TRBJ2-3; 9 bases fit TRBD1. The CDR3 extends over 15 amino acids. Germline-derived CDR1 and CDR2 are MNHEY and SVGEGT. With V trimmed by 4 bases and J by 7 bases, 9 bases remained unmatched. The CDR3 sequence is CASSSWDRVSHTQYF. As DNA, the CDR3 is TGTGCCAGCAGTTCCTGGGACAGGGTCTCACATACGCAGTATTTT.

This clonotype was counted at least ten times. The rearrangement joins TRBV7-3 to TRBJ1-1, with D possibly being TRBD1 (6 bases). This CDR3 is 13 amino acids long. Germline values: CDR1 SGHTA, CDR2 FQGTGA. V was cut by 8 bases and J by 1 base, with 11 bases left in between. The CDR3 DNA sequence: TGTGCCAGCTCACCGACAGGGAACACTGAAGCTTTCTTT. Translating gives CASSPTGNTEAFF.

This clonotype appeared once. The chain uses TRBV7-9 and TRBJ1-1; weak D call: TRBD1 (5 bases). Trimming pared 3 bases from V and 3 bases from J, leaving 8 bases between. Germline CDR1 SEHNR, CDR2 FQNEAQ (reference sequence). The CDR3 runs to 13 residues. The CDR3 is CASSLGEDTEAFF. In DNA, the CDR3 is TGTGCCAGCAGCTTGGGGGAGGACACTGAAGCTTTCTTT.

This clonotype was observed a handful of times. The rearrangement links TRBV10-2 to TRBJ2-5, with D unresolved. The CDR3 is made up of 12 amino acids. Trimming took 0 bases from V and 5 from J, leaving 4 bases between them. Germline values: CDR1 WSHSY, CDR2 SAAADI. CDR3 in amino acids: CASSESGETQYF. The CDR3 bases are TGCGCCAGCAGTGAGTCGGGGGAGACCCAGTACTTC.

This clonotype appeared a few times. This chain's CDR3 is CSARRAGGTDTEAFF. CDR3 in DNA: TGCAGTGCTAGAAGGGCAGGGGGCACGGACACTGAAGCTTTCTTT. The chain recombines TRBV20-1 with TRBJ1-1, with TRBD1 matching 8 bases. This CDR3 has 15 amino acids. V shed 2 bases and J 3 bases; nucleotides not matched to a gene: 8. The germline V gene encodes CDR1 DFQATT and CDR2 SNEGSKA (reference sequence).

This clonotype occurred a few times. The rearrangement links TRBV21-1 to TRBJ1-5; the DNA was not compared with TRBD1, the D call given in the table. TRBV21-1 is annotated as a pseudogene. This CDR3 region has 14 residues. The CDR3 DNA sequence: TGTGCCAGCACCCGGGACAGGGGGCCTCAGCCCCAGCATTTT. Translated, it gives CASTRDRGPQPQHF.

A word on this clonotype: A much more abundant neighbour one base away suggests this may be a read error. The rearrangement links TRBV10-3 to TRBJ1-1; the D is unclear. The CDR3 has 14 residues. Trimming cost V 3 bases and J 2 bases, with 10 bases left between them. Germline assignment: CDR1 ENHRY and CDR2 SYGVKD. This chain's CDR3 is CAISDNSLNTEAFF. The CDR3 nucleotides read TGTGCCATCAGTGACAACTCACTTAACACTGAAGCTTTCTTT.

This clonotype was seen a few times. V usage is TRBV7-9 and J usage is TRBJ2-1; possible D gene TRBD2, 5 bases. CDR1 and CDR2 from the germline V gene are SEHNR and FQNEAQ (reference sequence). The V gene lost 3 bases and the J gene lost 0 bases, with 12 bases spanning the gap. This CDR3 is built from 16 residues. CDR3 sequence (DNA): TGTGCCAGCAGCTTTGGCCCGGGATTCTCCTACAATGAGCAGTTCTTC. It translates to CASSFGPGFSYNEQFF.